The rows below give T cell receptor beta chains drawn from one sample of a study of tumor-infiltrating lymphocytes in primary liver carcinoma. Via MiXCR, TCRdb re-called the multiplex PCR reads, giving one row per CDR3 protein. Found here are over 100,000 distinct CDR3 sequences, about two thirds of them singletons; the top ten hold over 8%. Material: tumor-adjacent normal liver tissue. Receptors originate from a woman aged 55-75 years with primary liver carcinoma and hepatitis B virus infection. CDR3s include the opening cysteine and the closing phenylalanine or tryptophan. Each record gives: clone size, D gene, J gene, V gene, CDR3 protein, CDR3 DNA. D genes are given only for firm matches. Clone size is stated in some rows and not others, as once, few, many or a class when expanded.

>once|TRBD1|TRBJ1-2|TRBV5-1
CASNMGQGDYGYIF
TGCGCCAGCAATATGGGACAGGGCGACTATGGCTACATCTTC
>few|.|TRBJ2-2|TRBV11-2
CASSLAIAAATGELLF
TGTGCCAGCAGTTTAGCCATCGCAGCGGCGACCGGGGAGCTGCTTTTT
>.|.|TRBJ2-1|TRBV11-2
CVSSHSRGGKTLNEQFF
TGTGTTAGCAGCCATTCTAGGGGCGGGAAGACCCTAAATGAGCAGTTCTTC
>.|.|TRBJ2-7|TRBV6-5
CASSFSMGPLGVQYF
TGTGCCAGCAGTTTCTCGATGGGTCCGCTGGGGGTGCAGTACTTC
>many|.|TRBJ1-4|TRBV2
CASSFTGISEKLFF
TGTGCCAGCAGTTTCACAGGGATCAGTGAAAAACTGTTTTTT
>.|TRBD1|TRBJ1-4|TRBV29-1
CSGMTGGNEKPFF
TGTAGCGGTATGACAGGGGGTAATGAAAAACCGTTTTTT
>many|.|TRBJ2-5|TRBV5-1
CASSSDGGGTQYF
TGCGCCAGCAGCTCGGACGGAGGGGGGACCCAGTACTTC
>.|TRBD2|TRBJ2-1|TRBV20-1
CSARNSGRAIDEQFF
TGCAGTGCTAGAAATAGCGGGAGGGCGATAGATGAGCAGTTCTTC
>many|.|TRBJ1-1|TRBV6-5
CASSYSVMSGTEAFF
TGTGCCAGCAGTTACTCTGTTATGTCGGGCACTGAAGCTTTCTTT
>.|TRBD1|TRBJ2-7|TRBV19
CASSKTGNLYEQYF
TGTGCCAGTAGCAAGACAGGGAATCTCTACGAGCAGTACTTC
>.|.|TRBJ1-1|TRBV11-2
CASTLGANTETFF
TGTGCCAGCACCTTAGGGGCGAACACTGAAACCTTCTTT
>.|.|TRBJ2-1|TRBV6-1
CASSGIRDGQFF
TGTGCCAGTAGTGGAATAAGGGATGGGCAGTTCTTC
>medium-sized|.|TRBJ2-1|TRBV11-3
CASSRGLSGDEQFF
TGTGCCAGCAGCCGTGGACTGTCGGGGGATGAGCAGTTCTTC
>few|.|TRBJ1-1|TRBV28
CATEIAADMNTEAFF
TGTGCCACCGAGATCGCGGCGGATATGAACACTGAAGCTTTCTTT
>many|TRBD2|TRBJ2-7|TRBV4-2
CASSTSGRAGYEQYF
TGTGCCAGCAGCACGAGCGGGAGGGCGGGATACGAGCAGTACTTC
>.|.|TRBJ2-1|TRBV5-5
CASSLAHSFGSRGELFF
TGTGCCAGCAGCTTGGCCCATTCTTTCGGGAGTAGGGGTGAGCTGTTCTTC
>.|TRBD2|TRBJ2-3|TRBV6-1
CSTEAGPTDTQYF
TGTTCCACCGAAGCGGGGCCCACAGATACGCAATATTTT
>.|.|TRBJ2-1|TRBV5-6
CASQDRENFYNEQFF
TGTGCCAGCCAAGACCGGGAGAACTTTTACAATGAGCAGTTTTTC
>.|.|TRBJ1-5|TRBV11-2
CASSPGLSGPDTQHF
TGTGCCAGCAGCCCCGGACTATCGGGCCCAGATACGCAGCATTTT
>few|.|TRBJ2-3|TRBV11-2
CASSLDRGGMQYF
TGTGCCAGTAGCTTAGATCGAGGAGGTATGCAGTATTTT
>.|.|TRBJ2-3|TRBV14
CARGPGRGVSTDTQYF
TGTGCCAGAGGACCTGGGCGCGGAGTTAGCACAGATACGCAGTATTTT
>many|TRBD2|TRBJ2-1|TRBV4-1
CASSHFWTSGPSYNEQFF
TGCGCCAGCAGCCATTTTTGGACTAGCGGACCCTCCTACAATGAGCAGTTCTTC
>many|.|TRBJ2-3|TRBV5-1
CASSLDVGVADTQYF
TGCGCCAGCAGCTTGGATGTGGGAGTGGCAGATACGCAGTATTTT
>.|TRBD1|TRBJ1-1|TRBV12-3/TRBV12-4
CAISQRGQGYAEAFF
TGTGCCATCAGCCAGAGGGGGCAGGGGTACGCTGAAGCTTTCTTT
>.|.|TRBJ2-1|TRBV11-1
CASSSGTDNEHFF
TGTGCCAGCAGCTCCGGCACGGATAATGAGCATTTCTTT
>.|.|TRBJ1-5|TRBV30
CAWSVAGGWPQHF
TGTGCCTGGAGTGTTGCGGGCGGGTGGCCCCAGCATTTT
>few|TRBD2|TRBJ2-5|TRBV2
CASSTSGGYQETQYF
TGTGCCAGCAGCACTAGCGGGGGTTACCAAGAGACCCAGTACTTC
>.|.|TRBJ2-7|TRBV6-1
CASSEGGNSREQYF
TGCGCCAGCAGTGAAGGCGGGAATTCCCGCGAGCAGTACTTC
>many|.|TRBJ2-7|TRBV28
CASSSPDGNRGQYF
TGTGCCAGCAGTTCGCCTGATGGAAACCGTGGGCAGTACTTC
>.|.|TRBJ2-7|TRBV18
CASSTQGFGNKQYF
TGTGCCAGCTCAACTCAGGGTTTCGGCAACAAGCAGTACTTC
>medium-sized|TRBD2|TRBJ2-1|TRBV29-1
CSVGGSSGTYNEQFF
TGCAGCGTTGGGGGGTCTAGCGGAACGTACAATGAGCAGTTCTTC
>.|.|TRBJ2-1|TRBV6-1
CASSVFGGTEGFNEQFF
TGTGCCAGCAGTGTTTTCGGAGGGACAGAGGGATTCAATGAACAGTTCTTC
>.|.|TRBJ2-3|TRBV19
CASRKSGSQYTDTQYF
TGTGCCAGTAGGAAGAGCGGGTCCCAATACACAGATACGCAGTATTTT
>.|.|TRBJ2-2|TRBV11-2
CVSSPPQGPSGELFF
TGTGTCAGCAGTCCTCCGCAAGGACCGAGCGGGGAGCTGTTTTTT
>.|.|TRBJ2-3|TRBV7-2
CASSLVASDMQYF
TGTGCCAGCAGCTTAGTCGCGTCAGATATGCAGTATTTT
>.|TRBD1|TRBJ1-2|TRBV29-1
CSATDRGSKGYIF
TGCAGCGCTACAGACAGGGGGTCGAAGGGCTACATCTTC
>.|.|TRBJ2-3|TRBV11-3
CASISTIGAADTQYF
TGTGCCAGCATCTCCACCATAGGGGCAGCAGATACGCAGTATTTT
>many|.|TRBJ1-5|TRBV28
CASTTRVSGNQPQHF
TGTGCCAGCACCACAAGAGTCAGTGGCAATCAGCCCCAGCATTTT
>many|TRBD2|TRBJ2-5|TRBV7-9
CASSLERGETQYF
TGTGCCAGCAGCTTAGAGCGGGGCGAGACCCAGTACTTC
>.|.|TRBJ1-4|TRBV15
CATSRDRGEKLFF
TGTGCCACCAGCAGAGATCGAGGTGAAAAACTGTTTTTT
>many|.|TRBJ2-1|TRBV30
CAWKKNMGNEQFF
TGTGCCTGGAAGAAGAATATGGGCAATGAGCAGTTCTTC
>few|.|TRBJ2-1|TRBV28
CASRGGYNEQFF
TGTGCCAGCAGGGGAGGTTACAATGAGCAGTTCTTC
>.|.|TRBJ2-7|TRBV2
CASSEVYGKPLYEQYF
TGTGCCAGCAGTGAAGTATATGGGAAACCCCTTTACGAGCAGTACTTC
>.|.|TRBJ2-1|TRBV29-1
CSAVAAAAGCSEQFF
TGTAGCGCTGTGGCCGCGGCGGCAGGGTGCAGTGAGCAGTTCTTC
>.|.|TRBJ2-1|TRBV7-8
CTSSLGSEPYNGQFF
TGTACCAGCAGCTTAGGATCGGAACCCTACAATGGGCAGTTCTTC
>.|.|TRBJ1-5|TRBV6-5
CASSSDQGSNQPQHF
TGTGCTAGCAGTAGTGATCAGGGTAGCAATCAGCCCCAGCATTTT
>.|.|TRBJ2-2|TRBV5-6
CASRLAPRVTGELFF
TGTGCCAGCAGATTGGCACCCAGGGTCACCGGGGAGCTGTTTTTT
>many|TRBD1|TRBJ1-3|TRBV6-1
CASSEWAGDSSGNTIYF
TGTGCCAGCAGTGAATGGGCAGGGGACAGCTCTGGAAACACCATATATTTT
>few|TRBD2|TRBJ2-2|TRBV7-9
CASSFPGLAVGGELFF
TGTGCCAGCAGCTTTCCGGGGCTAGCGGTGGGCGGGGAGCTGTTTTTT
>.|TRBD2|TRBJ2-7|TRBV29-1
CCAWGGSSYNEQYF
TGCTGCGCCTGGGGCGGGAGCTCCTACAATGAGCAGTACTTC
>many|TRBD2|TRBJ2-1|TRBV4-1
CASSPRLAGNEQFF
TGCGCCAGCAGCCCTCGACTAGCGGGCAATGAGCAGTTCTTC